Listed here is a single T cell receptor beta chain. The V end lost 0 bases, the J end lost 6 bases, and 21 bases lay between the germline ends. The CDR3 extends over 17 amino acids. Looked up from germline, CDR1 is SGHAT and CDR2 is FQNNGV. These data come from a study of blood T cell repertoires in COVID-19. Study at large: Specimens from acute and convalescent COVID-19 originated in the United States, Italy and Spain. From T cells, B-cell-depleted T cells, or PBMCs came the material, which was cDNA or gDNA.

As handled by the study authors: Cell counts per sample came from amplifying reference gene primers. TCRdb's copy holds only in-frame clones and misses some; the assay was immunoSEQ multiplex PCR. V, J and clone size are those of that table, while D and trimming were read from the DNA. The sample has 110,000 to 150,000 clones, 88% seen once. Input material: peripheral blood. This receptor was identified in a woman between 45 and 60 years old with acute or convalescent COVID-19. The J gene is TRBJ2-7, the V gene TRBV11-2, with D possibly matching TRBD2 (6 bases). DNA for the CDR3: TGTGCCAGCAGCTTAGAAGGGCGGGGCTACCTTCCGGCCGAGCAGTACTTC. It translates to CASSLEGRGYLPAEQYF.